The present entry profiles one T cell receptor (beta chain) with its context. Its antigen is currently unknown. CDR3 size: 14 residues. A sample-barcoded 5' primer and a J-beta primer mix were used in a second PCR of about 7 to 12 cycles. Researchers report that a template-switch adaptor with 12 random nucleotides tagged each cDNA molecule. TCRdb recomputed calls from the 5' RACE reads with MiXCR, one row per CDR3 protein. The data show 700,000 to 850,000 distinct CDR3 sequences, roughly 34% seen once. The data are from a study of blood T cells in healthy people across ages. Whole-study results and caveats: There were more naive CD4+ cells and higher diversity in long-lived donors than in aged donors.

The chain links TRBV21-1 to TRBJ2-5; TRBD1 is the table's D call, not checked against the DNA. TRBV21-1 represents a pseudogene. This TCR came from a man younger than 30 in good health. Sequences were obtained from blood. This chain's CDR3 is CASSPRQHQETQYF. CDR3 DNA sequence: TGTGCCAGCAGCCCTAGACAGCACCAAGAGACCCAGTACTTC.